This is a list of T cell receptor beta chains from one sample in a study of early T cells in non-severe SARS-CoV-2 infection. TCRdb called the 5' RACE reads again in MiXCR, with one record for every CDR3 protein. The data contain about 46,000 distinct CDR3 sequences, around 10% of them singletons. The sample consisted of whole blood, taken at baseline. All receptors derive from an adult who was a healthcare worker with PCR-confirmed SARS-CoV-2 infection or an uninfected control (not recorded which). CDR3s include the opening cysteine and the closing phenylalanine or tryptophan. Fields, in order: V gene, J gene, D gene, clone size, CDR3 DNA, CDR3 protein. The D gene is left open where the match is weak. Only some rows state a clone size, as once, few, many or a class for expanded clones.

>TRBV12-3/TRBV12-4|TRBJ2-5|.|few
TGTGCCAGCAGTTTATCCGGGGTCCTACCCCAAGAGACCCAGTACTTC
CASSLSGVLPQETQYF
>TRBV7-2|TRBJ2-5|TRBD1|many
TGTGCCAGCAGCTTTCAGGGGACAGGGGAGACCCAGTACTTC
CASSFQGTGETQYF
>TRBV20-1|TRBJ2-1|.|.
TGCAGTGCTATATCGACTAGACGGGATGAGCAGTTCTTC
CSAISTRRDEQFF
>TRBV7-2|TRBJ2-3|TRBD2|.
TGTGCCAGCAGCTCGCTAGCGGGGACTATCACAGATACGCAGTATTTT
CASSSLAGTITDTQYF
>TRBV6-5|TRBJ2-5|TRBD2|.
TGTGCCAGCAGTTATAAGCGCGGGGGGGCCCAAGAGACCCAGTACTTC
CASSYKRGGAQETQYF
>TRBV18|TRBJ2-7|TRBD1|.
TGTGCCAGCTCACAAGACAGGGTCGAGCAGTACTTC
CASSQDRVEQYF
>TRBV11-2|TRBJ1-6|TRBD1|many
TGTGCCAGCACCCAAGACGGACAGGGTTTGAATTCACCCCTCCACTTT
CASTQDGQGLNSPLHF
>TRBV27|TRBJ2-5|.|few
TGTGCCAGCAGTCCCGGAGGGGGGAGGGACAGTTCAAAAGAGACCCAGTACTTC
CASSPGGGRDSSKETQYF
>TRBV2|TRBJ2-2|TRBD2|many
TGTGCCAGCAGAGGGACTAGCGGGATGAGCGGGGAGCTGTTTTTT
CASRGTSGMSGELFF
>TRBV18|TRBJ2-5|.|.
TGTGCCAGCTCCGCAAATGGCAGGCCAATCCAAGAGACCCAGTACTTC
CASSANGRPIQETQYF
>TRBV7-5|TRBJ2-7|.|.
.
CISVPEARDPRQPPMRGRYEQYF
>TRBV20-1|TRBJ2-7|TRBD1|.
TGCAGTGCTAGCGCAACCGGGACAGGGGGCTACGAGCAGTACTTC
CSASATGTGGYEQYF
>TRBV7-2|TRBJ2-4|.|few
TGTGCCAGCAGCCTAGTAGGGGAAAACATTCAGTACTTC
CASSLVGENIQYF
>TRBV6-6|TRBJ2-7|TRBD1|many
TGTGCCAGCAGTAAGGGACAGTCTTACGAGCAGTACTTC
CASSKGQSYEQYF
>TRBV7-8|TRBJ1-1|.|few
TGTGCCAGCAGCTTAGGACCAGGGGCGGTAACTGAAGCTTTCTTT
CASSLGPGAVTEAFF
>TRBV28|TRBJ2-7|TRBD2|.
TGTGCCAGCAGTCCTCTTAGCGGGAGTCTTTACGAGCAGTACTTC
CASSPLSGSLYEQYF
>TRBV6-6|TRBJ1-3|.|many
TGTGCCAGCAGGAACAGGGATCTCTCTGGAAACACCATATATTTT
CASRNRDLSGNTIYF
>TRBV10-2|TRBJ2-1|TRBD2|few
TGCGCCAGCAGTGAGGGGACTAGCGGGGTTGGGCAGTTCTTC
CASSEGTSGVGQFF
>TRBV7-6|TRBJ1-5|.|many
TGTGCCAGCAGCTTAGAGGACGGTCAGCCCCAGCATTTT
CASSLEDGQPQHF
>TRBV15|TRBJ2-7|TRBD1|many
TGTGCCACCAGCACCTACAGGGGATCCTACGAGCAGTACTTC
CATSTYRGSYEQYF
>TRBV29-1|TRBJ2-3|TRBD2|few
TGCAGCGTCAAAGCGGGGGGAGCAGATACGCAGTATTTT
CSVKAGGADTQYF
>TRBV29-1|TRBJ2-4|.|.
TGCAGCGTTCCGGCAGCAACTAACATTCAGTACTTC
CSVPAATNIQYF